This is a list of T cell receptor beta chains from one sample in a study of cytomegalovirus exposure and HLA in healthy donors. TCRdb keeps only in-frame clones here, not all; method: immunoSEQ multiplex PCR. Of approximately 130,000 clones listed, approximately 90% are singletons. Sequenced material: PBMCs. These receptors originate from a woman in her twenties or thirties in good health and CMV-seronegative. CDR3s include the opening cysteine and the closing phenylalanine or tryptophan.

j_gene	v_gene	CDR3aa
TRBJ2-1	TRBV9	CASSGPGLIVGEQFF
TRBJ2-1	TRBV21-1	CAGTINEQFF
TRBJ1-5	TRBV19	CASGSGQGINQPQHF
TRBJ2-1	TRBV7-2	CASSPGQGAWNEQFF
TRBJ1-1	TRBV5-4	CASSRDREGSEAFF
TRBJ2-2	TRBV7-9	CASSYPGLAGGRGTGELFF
TRBJ1-1	TRBV29-1	CSVGRQGTEAFF
TRBJ1-2	TRBV2	CASRSWTGNYGYTF
TRBJ2-7	TRBV6-5	CASSYSPGMDDEQYF
TRBJ2-2	TRBV7-2	CASSWTGTGELFF
TRBJ1-2	TRBV7-9	CASSLAGDFNYGYTF
TRBJ2-7	TRBV9	CASSPTGTATYEQYF
TRBJ2-7	TRBV2	CASSHYEQYF
TRBJ2-7	TRBV10-3	CAISEGQPFNYEQYF
TRBJ2-2	TRBV27	CASSLSGLAGGEELFF
TRBJ1-6	TRBV2	CASSEQGGSPLHF
TRBJ2-7	TRBV5-4	CASTPGLAGAYEQYF
TRBJ1-2	TRBV27	CASSLSEQSYGYTF
TRBJ1-1	TRBV5-1	CASSLGGGRLNTEAFF
TRBJ2-6	TRBV2	CASSESRGASGANVLTF
TRBJ2-5	TRBV5-6	CASSLTGQGFWTQYF
TRBJ2-7	TRBV27	CASSLYPGQNSYEQYF
TRBJ1-3	TRBV5-1	CASSLTVESGNTIYF
TRBJ2-3	TRBV15	CATSKTHKRGYTDTQYF
TRBJ1-2	TRBV2	CATQRGGPFYGYTF
TRBJ1-2	TRBV12-2	CASRLVGRGARGYTF
TRBJ2-1	TRBV19	CASTQGYRYNEQFF
TRBJ1-4	TRBV27	CASSPQHWSTHEKLFF
TRBJ1-3	TRBV7-9	CASSLGQGIGNTIYF
TRBJ1-1	TRBV28	CASSSSGQGTTEAFF
TRBJ2-6	TRBV11-2	CASSYREPGANVLTF
TRBJ1-1	TRBV5-4	CASSPDRGLQGAFF
TRBJ1-1	TRBV6-6	CASTPTVNTEAFF
TRBJ2-7	TRBV27	CASSLSWDYSYEQYF
TRBJ1-5	TRBV28	CASSPPDSYSNQPQHF
TRBJ2-5	TRBV9	CASSGTGGSQETQYF
TRBJ1-2	TRBV30	CAWRSRLANYGYTF
TRBJ2-5	TRBV11-2	CASSLMDPGETQYF
TRBJ2-2	TRBV18	CASSPNAQDVRKSSGDTGELFF
TRBJ1-6	TRBV6-5	CASSQQDPRNSPLHF
TRBJ1-5	TRBV28	CASSLDRGQASNQPQHF
TRBJ1-2	TRBV5-1	CASRPGQGAYGYTF
TRBJ2-1	TRBV7-9	CASSPRAFAGGVNEQFF
TRBJ1-1	TRBV9	CASSVSGMNTEAFF
TRBJ1-5	TRBV15	CATSRDTSLAGGGNQPQHF
TRBJ1-6	TRBV30	CAWRTLEGADSPLHF
TRBJ2-6	TRBV7-9	CASSFPYPGANVLTF
TRBJ1-1	TRBV18	CASSPTGNTEAFF
TRBJ2-5	TRBV4-3	CASSQRDSQETQYF
TRBJ2-7	TRBV9	CASSVGGGTSYEQYF
TRBJ1-1	TRBV7-2	CASRFLTGPEAFF
TRBJ1-5	TRBV7-9	CASSQTGDQPQHF
TRBJ2-4	TRBV7-9	CASSLGQKNIQYF
TRBJ1-2	TRBV29-1	CSVTVNTGGDGYTF